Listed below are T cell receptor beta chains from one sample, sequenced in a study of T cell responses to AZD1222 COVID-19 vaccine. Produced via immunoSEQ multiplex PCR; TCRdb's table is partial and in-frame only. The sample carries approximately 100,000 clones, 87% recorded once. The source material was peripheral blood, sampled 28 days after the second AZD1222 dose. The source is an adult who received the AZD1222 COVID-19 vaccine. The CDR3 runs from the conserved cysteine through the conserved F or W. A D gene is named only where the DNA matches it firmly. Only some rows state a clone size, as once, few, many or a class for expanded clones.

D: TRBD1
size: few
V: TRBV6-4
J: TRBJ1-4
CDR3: CASRNSDRGEKLFF
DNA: TGTGCCAGCAGAAACTCGGACAGGGGGGAAAAACTGTTTTTT

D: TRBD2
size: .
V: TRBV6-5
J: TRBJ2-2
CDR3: CASSWRTSGNTGELFF
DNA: TGTGCCAGCAGTTGGCGGACTAGCGGAAACACCGGGGAGCTGTTTTTT

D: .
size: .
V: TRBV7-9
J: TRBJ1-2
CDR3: CASSLGQGRGYTF
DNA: TGTGCCAGCAGCTTAGGGCAGGGGCGCGGCTACACCTTC

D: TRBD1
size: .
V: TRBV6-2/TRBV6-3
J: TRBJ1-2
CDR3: CASSWTGTNGYTF
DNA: TGTGCCAGCAGTTGGACAGGCACCAATGGCTACACCTTC

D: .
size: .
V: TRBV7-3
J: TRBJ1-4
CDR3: CASSSQTGPNEKLFF
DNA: TGTGCCAGCAGCTCTCAGACGGGGCCAAATGAAAAACTGTTTTTT

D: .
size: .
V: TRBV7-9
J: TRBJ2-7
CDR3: CASSLGPQNSYEQYF
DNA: TGTGCCAGCAGCTTAGGGCCCCAGAATTCCTACGAGCAGTACTTC

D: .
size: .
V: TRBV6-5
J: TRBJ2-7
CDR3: CASSPTGLGDYEQYF
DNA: TGTGCCAGCAGTCCAACAGGGTTGGGGGACTACGAGCAGTACTTC

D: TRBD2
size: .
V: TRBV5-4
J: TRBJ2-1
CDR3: CASSFSSGKWNEQFF
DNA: TGTGCCAGCAGCTTTTCTAGCGGGAAATGGAATGAGCAGTTCTTC

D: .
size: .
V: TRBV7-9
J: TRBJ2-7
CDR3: CASSSTYLKAPYFYEQYF
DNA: TGTGCCAGCAGCTCGACCTACTTAAAGGCCCCGTACTTCTACGAGCAGTACTTC

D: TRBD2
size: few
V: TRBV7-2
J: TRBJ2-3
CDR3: CASSLGLAGGTDTQYF
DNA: TGTGCCAGCAGCTTGGGGCTAGCGGGAGGCACAGATACGCAGTATTTT

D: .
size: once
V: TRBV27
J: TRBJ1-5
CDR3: CASSLPNQPQHF
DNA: TGTGCCAGCAGTTTACCCAATCAGCCCCAGCATTTT

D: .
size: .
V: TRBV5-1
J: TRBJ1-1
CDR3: CASSLMSLSADTEAFF
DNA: TGCGCCAGCAGCTTGATGTCCCTCTCGGCGGACACTGAAGCTTTCTTT

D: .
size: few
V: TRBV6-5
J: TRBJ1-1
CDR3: CASSLQGRNTEAFF
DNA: TGTGCCAGCAGTTTACAGGGTCGAAACACTGAAGCTTTCTTT

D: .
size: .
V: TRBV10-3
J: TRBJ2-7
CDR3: CAMTSRPGSYEQYF
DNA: TGTGCCATGACGTCCCGTCCGGGGTCCTACGAGCAGTACTTC

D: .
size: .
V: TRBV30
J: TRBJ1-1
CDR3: CAWRVRSANTEAFF
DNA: TGTGCCTGGAGAGTAAGGTCGGCGAACACTGAAGCTTTCTTT

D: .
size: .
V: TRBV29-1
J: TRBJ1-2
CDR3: CSDRTVLYGYTF
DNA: TGCAGCGATCGGACAGTTCTCTATGGCTACACCTTC

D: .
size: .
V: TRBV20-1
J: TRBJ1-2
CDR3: CSATGTSGYTF
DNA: TGCAGTGCTACAGGAACTTCTGGCTACACCTTC

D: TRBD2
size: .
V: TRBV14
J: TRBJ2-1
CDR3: CASSQTLTTSGRHNEQFF
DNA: TGTGCCAGCAGCCAGACACTAACGACTAGCGGGCGACACAATGAGCAGTTCTTC

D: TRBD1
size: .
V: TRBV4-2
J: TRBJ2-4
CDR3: CASSQVIRGRQGNIQYF
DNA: TGTGCCAGCAGCCAAGTTATTAGGGGGCGGCAGGGAAACATTCAGTACTTC

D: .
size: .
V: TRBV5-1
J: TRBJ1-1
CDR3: CASSPGQNTEAFF
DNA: TGCGCCAGCAGCCCGGGACAGAACACTGAAGCTTTCTTT

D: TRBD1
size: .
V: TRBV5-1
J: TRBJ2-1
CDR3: CASSLQGAAREQFF
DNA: TGCGCCAGCAGCTTGCAGGGGGCGGCGCGTGAGCAGTTCTTC

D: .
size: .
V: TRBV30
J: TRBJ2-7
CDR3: CAWEGGEQYF
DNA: TGTGCCTGGGAGGGCGGCGAGCAGTACTTC

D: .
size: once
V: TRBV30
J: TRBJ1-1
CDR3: CAWGDRGRTEAFF
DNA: TGTGCCTGGGGGGACCGGGGGCGGACTGAAGCTTTCTTT

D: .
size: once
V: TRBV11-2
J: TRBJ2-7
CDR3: CASRPDTSYEQYF
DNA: TGTGCCAGCAGACCCGACACCTCCTACGAGCAGTACTTC

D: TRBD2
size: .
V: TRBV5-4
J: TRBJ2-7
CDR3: CASSQLGGVQYF
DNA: TGTGCCAGCAGCCAATTGGGGGGGGTGCAGTACTTC

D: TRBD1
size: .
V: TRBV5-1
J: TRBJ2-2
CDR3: CASSLLQGSTGELFF
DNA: TGCGCCAGCAGCCTCCTACAGGGGTCCACCGGGGAGCTGTTTTTT

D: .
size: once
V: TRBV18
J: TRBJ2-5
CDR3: CASSPVETRRETQYF
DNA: TGTGCCAGCTCACCAGTGGAGACTAGGCGGGAGACCCAGTACTTC

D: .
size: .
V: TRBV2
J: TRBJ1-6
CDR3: CASSGRQLNNSPLHF
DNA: TGTGCCAGCAGTGGAAGACAGCTCAATAATTCACCCCTCCACTTT

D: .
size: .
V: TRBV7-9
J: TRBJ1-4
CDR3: CASSLGLGATNEKLFF
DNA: TGTGCCAGCAGCTTAGGTTTGGGGGCAACTAATGAAAAACTGTTTTTT

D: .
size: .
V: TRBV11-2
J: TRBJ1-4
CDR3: CASSLLPSGAGEKLFF
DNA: TGTGCCAGCAGCTTATTACCCTCCGGGGCGGGTGAAAAACTGTTTTTT

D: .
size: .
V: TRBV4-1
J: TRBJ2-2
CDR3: CASSQRDRRYTGELFF
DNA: TGCGCCAGCAGCCAGAGGGACCGACGATACACCGGGGAGCTGTTTTTT

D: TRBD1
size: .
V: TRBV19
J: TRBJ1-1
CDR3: CASSPGTVRNTEAFF
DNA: TGTGCCAGTAGTCCGGGGACAGTTAGGAACACTGAAGCTTTCTTT

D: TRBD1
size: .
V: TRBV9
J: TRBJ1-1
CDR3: CASSAGQGLDTEAFF
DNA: TGTGCCAGCAGCGCGGGACAGGGACTCGACACTGAAGCTTTCTTT

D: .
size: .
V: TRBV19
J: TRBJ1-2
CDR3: CATSATGGHPYGYTF
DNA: TGTGCCACCTCCGCGACGGGGGGCCACCCCTATGGCTACACCTTC

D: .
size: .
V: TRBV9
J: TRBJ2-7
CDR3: CASSVRASASYEQYF
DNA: TGTGCCAGCAGCGTGAGGGCTAGCGCCTCCTACGAGCAGTACTTC

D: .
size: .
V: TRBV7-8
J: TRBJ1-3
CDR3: CASSPREGSGNTIYF
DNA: TGTGCCAGCAGCCCCCGTGAGGGCTCTGGAAACACCATATATTTT

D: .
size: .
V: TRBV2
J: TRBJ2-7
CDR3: CTSQAGAGISEQYF
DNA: TGTACCAGCCAGGCCGGTGCAGGAATCTCCGAGCAGTACTTC

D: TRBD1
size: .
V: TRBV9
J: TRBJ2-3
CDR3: CASSADRGTDTQYF
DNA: TGTGCCAGCAGCGCCGACAGGGGAACAGATACGCAGTATTTT

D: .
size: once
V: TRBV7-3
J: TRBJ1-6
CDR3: CASSLGQAANSPLHF
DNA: TGTGCCAGCAGCTTAGGGCAGGCGGCTAATTCACCCCTCCACTTT

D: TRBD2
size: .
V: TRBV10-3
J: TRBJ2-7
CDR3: CAISESRLAGGEQYF
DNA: TGTGCCATCAGTGAGTCGAGACTAGCGGGAGGCGAGCAGTACTTC

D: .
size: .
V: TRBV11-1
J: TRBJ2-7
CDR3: CASSLTLSGEQYF
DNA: TGTGCCAGCAGCCTGACTCTTAGCGGCGAGCAGTACTTC

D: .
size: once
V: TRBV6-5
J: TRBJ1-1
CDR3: CASSYSGGGTTEAFF
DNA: TGTGCCAGCAGTTACTCCGGAGGTGGGACCACTGAAGCTTTCTTT

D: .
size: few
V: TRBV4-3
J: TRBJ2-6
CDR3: CASSQVLAGSTAGANVLTF
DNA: TGCGCCAGCAGCCAGGTATTAGCTGGATCAACCGCTGGGGCCAACGTCCTGACTTTC

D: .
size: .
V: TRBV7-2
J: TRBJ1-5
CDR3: CSDLHQPQHF
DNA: TGTTCTGACCTTCATCAGCCCCAGCATTTT

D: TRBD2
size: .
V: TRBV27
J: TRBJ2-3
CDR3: CASRLSSLAGPTDTQYF
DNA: TGTGCCAGCAGACTCTCCTCCTTAGCGGGGCCCACAGATACGCAGTATTTT

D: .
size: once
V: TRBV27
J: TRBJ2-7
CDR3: CASSSRQWPYEQYF
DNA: TGTGCCAGCAGTTCTCGACAGTGGCCCTACGAGCAGTACTTC

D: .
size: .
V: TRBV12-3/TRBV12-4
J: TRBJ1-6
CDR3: CASSLRGNSPLHF
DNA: TGTGCCAGCAGTTTGAGGGGAAATTCACCCCTCCACTTT

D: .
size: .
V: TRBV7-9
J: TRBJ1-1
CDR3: CASSFVMSVSPRTEAFF
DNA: TGTGCCAGCAGCTTCGTGATGTCCGTTTCCCCTCGGACTGAAGCTTTCTTT

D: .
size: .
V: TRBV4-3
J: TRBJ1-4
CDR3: CASSLEGANEKLFF
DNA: TGCGCCAGCAGCCTGGAGGGAGCTAATGAAAAACTGTTTTTT

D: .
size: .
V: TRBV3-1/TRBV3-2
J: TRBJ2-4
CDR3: CASSQRTEKNIQYF
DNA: TGTGCCAGCAGCCAACGGACAGAGAAAAACATTCAGTACTTC

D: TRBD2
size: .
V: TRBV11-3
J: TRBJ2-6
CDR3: CASSPGGASGANVLTF
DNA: TGTGCCAGCAGCCCGGGGGGGGCCTCTGGGGCCAACGTCCTGACTTTC

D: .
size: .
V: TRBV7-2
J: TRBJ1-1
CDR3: CASSSGKAEAFF
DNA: TGTGCCAGCAGCTCAGGGAAGGCTGAAGCTTTCTTT

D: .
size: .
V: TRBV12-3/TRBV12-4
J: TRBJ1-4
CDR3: CASSPEGEKLFF
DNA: TGTGCCAGCAGTCCGGAGGGTGAAAAACTGTTTTTT

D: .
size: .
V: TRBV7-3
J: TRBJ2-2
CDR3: CASSSSGTSNTGELFF
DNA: TGTGCCAGCAGCTCTTCCGGGACATCTAACACCGGGGAGCTGTTTTTT

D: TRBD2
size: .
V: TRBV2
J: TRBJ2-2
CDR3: CASSDAASGRAATGELFF
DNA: TGTGCCAGCAGTGATGCGGCTAGCGGGAGGGCCGCCACCGGGGAGCTGTTTTTT

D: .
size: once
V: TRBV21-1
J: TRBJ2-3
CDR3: CASSNPTGLAGGPGRNTQYF
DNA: TGTGCCAGCAGCAACCCCACGGGACTAGCGGGAGGGCCGGGTAGGAATACGCAGTATTTT

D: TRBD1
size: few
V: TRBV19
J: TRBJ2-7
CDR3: CASSIGQGNEQYF
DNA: TGTGCCAGTAGTATAGGACAGGGGAACGAGCAGTACTTC

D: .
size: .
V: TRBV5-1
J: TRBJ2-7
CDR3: CASSLAPEGRDEQYF
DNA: TGCGCCAGCAGCTTGGCGCCCGAGGGCCGTGACGAGCAGTACTTC

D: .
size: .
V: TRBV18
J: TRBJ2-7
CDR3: CASSPPGPAGYEQYF
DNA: TGTGCCAGCTCACCACCGGGACCCGCGGGCTACGAGCAGTACTTC

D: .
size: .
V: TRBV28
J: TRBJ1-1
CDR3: CASSLLGRGGGTEAFF
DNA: TGTGCCAGCAGTTTATTAGGTCGGGGTGGCGGCACTGAAGCTTTCTTT